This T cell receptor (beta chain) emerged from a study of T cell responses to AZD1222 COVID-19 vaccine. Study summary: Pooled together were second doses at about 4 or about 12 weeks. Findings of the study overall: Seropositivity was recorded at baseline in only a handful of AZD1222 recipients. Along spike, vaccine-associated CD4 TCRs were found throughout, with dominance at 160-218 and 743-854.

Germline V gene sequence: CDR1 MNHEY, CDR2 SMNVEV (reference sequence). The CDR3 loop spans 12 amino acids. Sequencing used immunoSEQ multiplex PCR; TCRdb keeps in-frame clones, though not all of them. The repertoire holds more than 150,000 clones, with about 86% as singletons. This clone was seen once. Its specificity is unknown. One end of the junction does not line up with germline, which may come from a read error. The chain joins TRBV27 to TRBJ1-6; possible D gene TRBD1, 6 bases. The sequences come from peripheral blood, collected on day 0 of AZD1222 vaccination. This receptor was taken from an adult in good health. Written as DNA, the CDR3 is TGTGCCAGCAGTCACCCACAGGGAGGCTTGGTTTTT. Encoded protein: CASSHPQGGLVF.